These 2 T cell receptor beta chains were all obtained from the same sample, sequenced in a study of molecular identifiers for immune sequencing clone quantification. TCRdb reanalysed the PCR reads using MiXCR and keeps one entry per CDR3 protein. The sample holds over 550,000 distinct CDR3 sequences, about 25% seen once. Sequenced input: naive CD8+ T cells from blood, with Jurkat cell RNA spiked in. Subset specified: FACS-sorted CD8+CD4-CCR7+CD45RA+ naive T cells. Receptors were obtained from a human donor in good health. Some libraries in this study had Jurkat cell RNA spiked in.

This clonotype was seen ten or more times. The chain uses TRBV7-9 and TRBJ1-4, with D unclear. The CDR3 covers 14 residues. Germline V gene sequence: CDR1 SEHNR, CDR2 FQNEAQ (reference sequence). Trimming cost V 1 base and J 5 bases, with 8 bases left between them. The CDR3 sequence: CASSLDPLNEKLFF. The CDR3 nucleotides read TGTGCCAGCAGCTTAGATCCCTTAAATGAAAAACTGTTTTTT. Full variable domain (missing parts from reference TRBV7-9 and TRBJ1-4): DTGVSQNPRHKITKRGQNVTFRCDPISEHNRLYWYRQTLGQGPEFLTYFQNEAQLEKSRLLSDRFSAERPKGSFSTLEIQRTEQGDSAMYLCASSLDPLNEKLFFGSGTQLSVL.

As concerns this clonotype: A much more abundant neighbour one base away suggests this may be a read error. The chain recombines TRBV4-3 with TRBJ2-1, with TRBD2 identical over 8 bases. The V gene's germline CDR1 is LGHNA and CDR2 YSLEER. CDR3 length: 15 residues. CDR3 DNA sequence: TGCGCCAGCAGCCAAGATTCGGGAGGGCCGATTGAGCAGCTCTTC. Protein product: CASSQDSGGPIEQLF.